This T cell receptor beta chain is from a study of radiation and T cells in renal cell carcinoma. Study results and limitations: In blood, top tumor clones expanded by 2 weeks, shrinking by 4.

Time point specified: blood 4 weeks post-SBRT, at nephrectomy. Treatment in this sample: 15 Gy SBRT to primary tumor, nephrectomy 4 weeks later. Nephrectomy followed 15 Gy stereotactic body radiation by 4 weeks. Serial blood draws occurred at baseline and 2 and 4 weeks post-SBRT. The patient's renal cell carcinoma had clear cell pathology. In this sample, this clone turned up once. As yet, its antigen is unknown. Measured with immunoSEQ multiplex PCR; TCRdb has only the in-frame clones, and not every one. The table lists 150,000 to 200,000 clones, 88% of them singletons. The CDR3 covers 15 residues. V lost 0 bases, J lost 5 bases, and 11 bases lay in between. Germline V CDR1 and CDR2: MGHRA, YSYEKL.

This sequence was found in a woman aged 45 to 65 with renal cell carcinoma. Sequenced here: blood, sampled from a patient whose treatment included radiotherapy and nephrectomy. The chain employs TRBV4-1 and TRBJ1-5, with a weak D call TRBD1 (6 bases). CDR3 loop: CASSQERGWHQPQHF. In nucleotides, the CDR3 is TGCGCCAGCAGCCAAGAGAGGGGGTGGCATCAGCCCCAGCATTTT.